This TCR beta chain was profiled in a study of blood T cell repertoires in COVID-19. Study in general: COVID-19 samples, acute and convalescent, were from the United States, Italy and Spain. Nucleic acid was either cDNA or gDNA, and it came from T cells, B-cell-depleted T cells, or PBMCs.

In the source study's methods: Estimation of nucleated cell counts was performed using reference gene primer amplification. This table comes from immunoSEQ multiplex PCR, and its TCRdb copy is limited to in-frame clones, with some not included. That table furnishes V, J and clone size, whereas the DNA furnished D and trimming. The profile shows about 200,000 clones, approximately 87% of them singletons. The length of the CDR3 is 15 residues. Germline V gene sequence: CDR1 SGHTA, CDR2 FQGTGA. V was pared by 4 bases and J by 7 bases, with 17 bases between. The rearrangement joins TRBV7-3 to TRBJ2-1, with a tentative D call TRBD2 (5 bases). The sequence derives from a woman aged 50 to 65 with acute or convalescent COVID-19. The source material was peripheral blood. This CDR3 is CASSSLGGSMNEQFF. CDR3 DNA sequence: TGTGCCAGCAGCTCTTTAGGAGGTAGTATGAATGAGCAGTTCTTC. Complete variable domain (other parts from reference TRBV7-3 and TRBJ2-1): GAGVSQTPSNKVTEKGKYVELRCDPISGHTALYWYRQSLGQGPEFLIYFQGTGAADDSGLPNDRFFAVRPEGSVSTLKIQRTERGDSAVYLCASSSLGGSMNEQFFGPGTRLTVL.